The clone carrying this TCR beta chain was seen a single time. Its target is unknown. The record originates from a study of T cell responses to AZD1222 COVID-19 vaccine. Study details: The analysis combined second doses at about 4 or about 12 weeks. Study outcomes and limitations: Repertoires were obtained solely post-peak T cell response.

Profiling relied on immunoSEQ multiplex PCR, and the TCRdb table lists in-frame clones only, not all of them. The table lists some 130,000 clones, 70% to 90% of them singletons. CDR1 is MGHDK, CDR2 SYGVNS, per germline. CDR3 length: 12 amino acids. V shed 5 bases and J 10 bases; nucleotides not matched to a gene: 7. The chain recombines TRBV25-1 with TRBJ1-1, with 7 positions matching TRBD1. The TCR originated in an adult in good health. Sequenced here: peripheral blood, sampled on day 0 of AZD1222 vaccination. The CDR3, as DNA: TGTGCCAGCAGTCGGCCAGGGGGGGCAGCTTTCTTT. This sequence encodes CASSRPGGAAFF.